Sequencing of this T cell receptor beta chain was carried out in a study of T cell responses to AZD1222 COVID-19 vaccine. About the research overall: Second-dose intervals near 4 or 12 weeks were combined.

Some clones are missing from TCRdb's copy, which holds only in-frame ones; the method was immunoSEQ multiplex PCR. The sample contains about 120,000 clones, 80% to 90% of which appear only once. This CDR3 is built from 14 residues. From germline, CDR1 is SGHTA and CDR2 FQGTGA. Trimming pared 3 bases from V and 8 bases from J, leaving 16 bases between. The receptor's source is an adult in good health. The material was peripheral blood, obtained on day 0 of AZD1222 vaccination. V usage is TRBV7-3 and J usage is TRBJ1-2, with D tentatively TRBD1 (5 bases). CDR3 sequence: CASSLPQGGSGYTF. CDR3 in DNA: TGTGCCAGCAGCTTGCCGCAGGGAGGCTCGGGCTACACCTTC.